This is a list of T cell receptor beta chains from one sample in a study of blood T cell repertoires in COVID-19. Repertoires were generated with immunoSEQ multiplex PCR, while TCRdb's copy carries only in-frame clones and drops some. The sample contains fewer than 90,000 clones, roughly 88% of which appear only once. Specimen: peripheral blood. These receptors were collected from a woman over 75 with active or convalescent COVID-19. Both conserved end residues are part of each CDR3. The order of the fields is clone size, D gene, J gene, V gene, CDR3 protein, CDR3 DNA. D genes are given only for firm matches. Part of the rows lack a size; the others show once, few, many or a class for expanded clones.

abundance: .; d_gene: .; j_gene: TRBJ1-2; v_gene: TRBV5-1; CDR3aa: CASSPGAAYGYTF; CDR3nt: TGCGCCAGCAGCCCAGGGGCGGCCTATGGCTACACCTTC
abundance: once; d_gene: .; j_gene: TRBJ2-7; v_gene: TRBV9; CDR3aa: CASSVGNRNYEQYF; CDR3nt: TGTGCCAGCAGCGTAGGTAACAGGAACTACGAGCAGTACTTC
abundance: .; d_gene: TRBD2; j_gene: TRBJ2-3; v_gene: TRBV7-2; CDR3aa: CASSLFTSSGGRADTQYF; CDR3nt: TGTGCCAGCAGCTTATTTACGTCTAGCGGGGGGCGGGCAGATACGCAGTATTTT
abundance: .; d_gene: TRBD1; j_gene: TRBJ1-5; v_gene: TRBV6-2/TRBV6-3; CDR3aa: CASSYLDRGYQPQHF; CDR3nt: TGTGCCAGCAGTTACCTGGACAGGGGGTATCAGCCCCAGCATTTT
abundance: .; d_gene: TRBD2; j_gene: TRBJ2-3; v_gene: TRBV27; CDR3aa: CASSSPGVSGETDTQYF; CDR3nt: TGTGCCAGCAGTTCCCCCGGGGTTAGCGGGGAAACAGATACGCAGTATTTT
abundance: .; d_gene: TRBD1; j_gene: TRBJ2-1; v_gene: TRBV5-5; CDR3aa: CASRASGGSYNEQFF; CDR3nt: TGTGCCAGCCGAGCCTCAGGGGGCTCCTACAATGAGCAGTTCTTC
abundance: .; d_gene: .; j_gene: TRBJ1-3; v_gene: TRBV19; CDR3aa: CASSMDNSGNTIYF; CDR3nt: TGTGCCAGTAGTATGGACAACTCTGGAAACACCATATATTTT
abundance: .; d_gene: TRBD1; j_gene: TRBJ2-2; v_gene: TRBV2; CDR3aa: CASRQGASGELFF; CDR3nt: TGTGCCAGCAGACAGGGGGCATCCGGGGAGCTGTTTTTT
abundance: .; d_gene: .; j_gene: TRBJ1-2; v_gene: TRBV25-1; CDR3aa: CASSELAGYGYTF; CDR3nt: TGTGCCAGCAGTGAGTTAGCTGGCTATGGCTACACCTTC
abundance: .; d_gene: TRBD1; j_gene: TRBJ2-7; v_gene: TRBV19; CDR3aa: CASSKFSGTGGAYEQYF; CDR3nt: TGTGCCAGTAGTAAATTTTCGGGGACAGGGGGCGCATACGAGCAGTACTTC
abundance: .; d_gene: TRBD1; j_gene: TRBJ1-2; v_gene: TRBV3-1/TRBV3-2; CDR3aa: CASSPATGNYYGYTF; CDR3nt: TGTGCCAGCAGCCCCGCGACAGGGAATTACTATGGCTACACCTTC
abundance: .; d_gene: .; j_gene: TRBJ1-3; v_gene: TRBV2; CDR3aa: CASGQSEGNTIYF; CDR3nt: TGTGCCAGCGGGCAGTCGGAAGGAAACACCATATATTTT
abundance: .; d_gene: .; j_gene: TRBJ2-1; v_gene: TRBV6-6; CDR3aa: CASRTGGEQFF; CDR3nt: TGTGCCAGCAGGACTGGTGGAGAGCAGTTCTTC
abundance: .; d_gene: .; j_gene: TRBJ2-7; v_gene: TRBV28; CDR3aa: CASILGGLGHYEQYF; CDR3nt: TGTGCCAGCATCTTGGGGGGATTGGGGCACTACGAGCAGTACTTC
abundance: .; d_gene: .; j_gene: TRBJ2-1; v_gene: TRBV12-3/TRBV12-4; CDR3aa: CASRSRGDEQFF; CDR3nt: TGTGCCAGCAGATCTAGGGGCGATGAGCAGTTCTTC
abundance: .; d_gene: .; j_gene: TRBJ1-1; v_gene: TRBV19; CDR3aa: CASSIRPGVTEAFF; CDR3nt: TGTGCCAGTAGTATACGCCCGGGGGTGACTGAAGCTTTCTTT
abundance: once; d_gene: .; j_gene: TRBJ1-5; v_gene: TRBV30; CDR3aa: CAWSALAEPQHF; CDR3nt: TGTGCCTGGAGTGCCCTGGCTGAGCCCCAGCATTTT
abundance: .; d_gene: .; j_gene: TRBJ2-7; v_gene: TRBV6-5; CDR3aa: CASTPVVLYEQYF; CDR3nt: TGTGCCAGCACCCCAGTGGTTCTTTACGAGCAGTACTTC
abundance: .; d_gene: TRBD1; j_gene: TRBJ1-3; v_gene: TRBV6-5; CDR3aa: CASISTTGPNTIYF; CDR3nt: TGTGCCAGCATCTCCACGACAGGGCCAAACACCATATATTTT
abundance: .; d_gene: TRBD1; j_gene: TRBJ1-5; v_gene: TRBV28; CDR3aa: CASSSLGQGRQPQHF; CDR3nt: TGTGCCAGCAGTTCTCTAGGACAGGGCAGGCAGCCCCAGCATTTT
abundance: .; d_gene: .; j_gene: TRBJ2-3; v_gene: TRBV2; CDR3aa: CASHNSPGTQYF; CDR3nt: TGTGCCAGCCATAACAGCCCTGGTACGCAGTATTTT
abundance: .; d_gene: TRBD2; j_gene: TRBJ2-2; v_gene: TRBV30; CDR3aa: CAWSKGLAGPGELFF; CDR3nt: TGTGCCTGGAGTAAGGGATTAGCGGGACCCGGGGAGCTGTTTTTT
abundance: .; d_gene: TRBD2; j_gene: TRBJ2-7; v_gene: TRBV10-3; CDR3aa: CAISVGDSGRFDEQYF; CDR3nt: TGTGCCATCAGTGTCGGAGATAGCGGGAGGTTTGACGAGCAGTACTTC
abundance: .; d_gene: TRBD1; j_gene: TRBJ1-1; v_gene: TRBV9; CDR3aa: CASSVSGGPLGTEAFF; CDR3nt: TGTGCCAGCAGCGTCTCAGGGGGGCCTTTGGGGACTGAAGCTTTCTTT
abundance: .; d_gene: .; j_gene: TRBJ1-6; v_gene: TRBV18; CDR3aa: CASSPARGPSPLHF; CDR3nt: TGTGCCAGCTCACCAGCCAGGGGCCCCTCACCCCTCCACTTT
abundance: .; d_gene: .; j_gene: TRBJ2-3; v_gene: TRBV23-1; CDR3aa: CASPQVGRGTDTQYF; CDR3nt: TGCGCCAGCCCCCAGGTGGGGAGAGGGACAGATACGCAGTATTTT
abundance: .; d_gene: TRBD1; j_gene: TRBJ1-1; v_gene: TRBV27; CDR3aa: CASSPITGTGGNTEAFF; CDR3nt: TGTGCCAGCAGTCCTATAACCGGGACAGGGGGGAACACTGAAGCTTTCTTT
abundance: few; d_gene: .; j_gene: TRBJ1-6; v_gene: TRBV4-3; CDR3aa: CASSQVQDGSGYNSPLHF; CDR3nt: TGCGCCAGCAGCCAAGTACAGGACGGATCTGGGTATAATTCACCCCTCCACTTT
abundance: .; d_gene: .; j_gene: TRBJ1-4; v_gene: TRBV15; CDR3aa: CATSRVRTANEKLFF; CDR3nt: TGTGCCACCAGCAGAGTCAGGACAGCAAATGAAAAACTGTTTTTT
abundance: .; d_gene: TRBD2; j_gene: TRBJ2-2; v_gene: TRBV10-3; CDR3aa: CAISERASGNTGELFF; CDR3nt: TGTGCCATCAGTGAGAGGGCTAGCGGGAACACCGGGGAGCTGTTTTTT
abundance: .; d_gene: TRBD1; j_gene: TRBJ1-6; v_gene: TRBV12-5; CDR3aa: CASGSWTGHARSPLHF; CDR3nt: TGTGCTAGTGGTAGTTGGACAGGGCACGCCAGGTCACCCCTCCACTTT
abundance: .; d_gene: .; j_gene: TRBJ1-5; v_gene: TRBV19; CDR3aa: CASSGDPPGNQPQHF; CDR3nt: TGTGCCAGTAGTGGAGACCCCCCGGGCAATCAGCCCCAGCATTTT
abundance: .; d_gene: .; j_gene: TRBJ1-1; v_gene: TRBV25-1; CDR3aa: CASSGYGREAEAFF; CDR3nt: TGTGCCAGCAGTGGATACGGACGGGAGGCTGAAGCTTTCTTT
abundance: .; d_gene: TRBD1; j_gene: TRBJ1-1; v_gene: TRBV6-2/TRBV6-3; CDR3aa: CASNPGQKAFF; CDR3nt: TGTGCCAGCAACCCGGGACAGAAAGCTTTCTTT
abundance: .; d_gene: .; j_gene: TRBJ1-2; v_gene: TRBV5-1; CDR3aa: CASSLRQGQNYGYTF; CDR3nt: TGCGCCAGCAGCTTGCGGCAGGGGCAGAACTATGGCTACACCTTC
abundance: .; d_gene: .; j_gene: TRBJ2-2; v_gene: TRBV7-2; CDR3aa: CASSWTKNYLNTGELFF; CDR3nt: TGTGCCAGCAGCTGGACAAAAAACTACCTGAACACCGGGGAGCTGTTTTTT
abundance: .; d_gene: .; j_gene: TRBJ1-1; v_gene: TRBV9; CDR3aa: CASSLDSRNTEAFF; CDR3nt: TGTGCCAGCAGCCTCGACAGCCGGAACACTGAAGCTTTCTTT
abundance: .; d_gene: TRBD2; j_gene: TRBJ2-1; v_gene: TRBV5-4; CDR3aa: CASSSGLAGVDNEQFF; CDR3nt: TGTGCCAGCAGTTCTGGACTAGCGGGAGTTGACAATGAGCAGTTCTTC
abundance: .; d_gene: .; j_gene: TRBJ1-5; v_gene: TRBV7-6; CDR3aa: CASSLGQGFNQPQHF; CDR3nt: TGTGCCAGCAGCTTAGGGCAGGGTTTTAATCAGCCCCAGCATTTT
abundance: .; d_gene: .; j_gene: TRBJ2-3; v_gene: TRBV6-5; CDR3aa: CASWEAITDTQYF; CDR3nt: TGTGCCAGCTGGGAGGCAATTACAGATACGCAGTATTTT
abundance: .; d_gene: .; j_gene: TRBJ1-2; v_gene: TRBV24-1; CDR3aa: CATSDGGGVDGYTF; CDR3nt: TGTGCCACCAGTGATGGGGGAGGGGTCGATGGCTACACCTTC